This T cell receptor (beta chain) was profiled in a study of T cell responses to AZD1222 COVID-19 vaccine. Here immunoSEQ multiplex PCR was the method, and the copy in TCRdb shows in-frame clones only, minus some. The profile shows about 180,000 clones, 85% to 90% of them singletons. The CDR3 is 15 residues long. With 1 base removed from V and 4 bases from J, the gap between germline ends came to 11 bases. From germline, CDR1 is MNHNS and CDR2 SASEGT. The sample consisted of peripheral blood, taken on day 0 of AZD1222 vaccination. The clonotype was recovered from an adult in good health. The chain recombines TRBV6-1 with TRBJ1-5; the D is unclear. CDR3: CASSEGWGRNQPQHF. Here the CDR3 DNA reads TGTGCCAGCAGTGAAGGATGGGGAAGGAATCAGCCCCAGCATTTT.